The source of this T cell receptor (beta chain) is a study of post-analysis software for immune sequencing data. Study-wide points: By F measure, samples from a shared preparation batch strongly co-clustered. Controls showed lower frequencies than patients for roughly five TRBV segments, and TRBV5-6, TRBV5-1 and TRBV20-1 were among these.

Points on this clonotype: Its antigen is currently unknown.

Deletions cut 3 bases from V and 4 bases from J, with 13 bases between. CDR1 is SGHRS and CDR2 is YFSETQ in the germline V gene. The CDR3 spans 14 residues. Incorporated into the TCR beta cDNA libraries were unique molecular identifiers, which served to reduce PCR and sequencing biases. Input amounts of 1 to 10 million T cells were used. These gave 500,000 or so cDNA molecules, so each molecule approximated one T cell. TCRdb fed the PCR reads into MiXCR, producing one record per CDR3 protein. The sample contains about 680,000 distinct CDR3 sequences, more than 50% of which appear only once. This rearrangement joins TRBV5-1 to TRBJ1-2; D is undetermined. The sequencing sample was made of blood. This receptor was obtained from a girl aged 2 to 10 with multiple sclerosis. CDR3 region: CASSSDGNIYGYTF. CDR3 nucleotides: TGCGCCAGCAGCTCGGACGGAAATATCTATGGCTACACCTTC.